These 24 T cell receptor beta chains originate from one sample sequenced in a study of regulatory T cells in long-lasting Graves disease. Combining iRepertoire HTBI primers with Arm-PCR of CDR3 regions, the authors built TCR beta libraries. TCRdb fed the multiplex PCR reads into MiXCR, producing one record per CDR3 protein. Among roughly 610,000 distinct CDR3 sequences listed, roughly a sixth were seen once. The time point is: newly diagnosed GD, antithyroid drugs for less than 3 months. Following extraction of RNA from PBMCs, that RNA was used to make the TCR library. This same sample was also taken into another study, of T cells in Graves' hyperthyroidism and ophthalmopathy.

Sample: peripheral blood mononuclear cells (PBMCs), taken at new diagnosis, from a patient treated with antithyroid drugs. These receptors were collected from a man aged 18-30 years with Graves disease.

This clonotype was observed many times. This sequence joins TRBV12-3 or TRBV12-4 and TRBJ2-7, with D unresolved. V lost 2 bases and J 0 bases, leaving 5 bases between the germline ends. The CDR3 consists of 13 residues. The CDR3 DNA follows: TGTGCCAGCAGTTTACAGAGCTCCTACGAGCAGTACTTC. This sequence encodes CASSLQSSYEQYF.

This clonotype was found many times. The V and J genes are TRBV12-3 or TRBV12-4 and TRBJ1-3; perhaps TRBD1 as D (5 bases). Trimming removed 3 bases at V and 4 bases at J, with 10 bases between. CDR3 length equals 14 residues. Written as DNA, the CDR3 is TGTGCCAGCAGTTTTTCAGGGCGAGGAAACACCATATATTTT. It is translated as CASSFSGRGNTIYF.

Points on this clonotype: The junction and the germline gene differ at one end; a read error may be behind it. The CDR3: CASSNSQGPNYEQYF. The CDR3 DNA reads as TGTGCCAGCAGTAACTCACAGGGGCCCAACTACGAGCAGTACTTC. This chain uses TRBV6-2 or TRBV6-3 with TRBJ2-7; 7 bases match TRBD1. Germline assignment: CDR1 MNHEY and CDR2 SVGEGT. This CDR3 has 15 residues.

The V call is TRBV20-1, the J call TRBJ2-1; weak D call: TRBD2 (6 bases). Trimming removed 6 bases at V and 8 bases at J, with 23 bases between. Germline V gene data show CDR1 as DFQATT and CDR2 as SNEGSKA (reference sequence). The CDR3 runs 15 residues. The CDR3, as DNA: TGCAGTGCCCGAGTTCGGCTAGCGTTGATCGATGAGCAGTTCTTC. It specifies CSARVRLALIDEQFF.

The chain combines TRBV2 with TRBJ2-5, with 14 bases that match TRBD2. Germline V gene data show CDR1 as SNHLY and CDR2 as FYNNEI. V lost 6 bases and J lost 5; bases outside the gene matches: 8. The CDR3 length is 16 residues. CDR3 loop: CASRPRLAGGGETQYF. The CDR3 DNA follows: TGTGCCAGCAGACCTCGACTAGCGGGGGGGGGGGAGACCCAGTACTTC. Drawing the rest from reference TRBV2 and TRBJ2-5, the complete variable domain is EPEVTQTPSHQVTQMGQEVILRCVPISNHLYFYWYRQILGQKVEFLVSFYNNEISEKSEIFDDQFSVERPDGSNFTLKIRSTKLEDSAMYFCASRPRLAGGGETQYFGPGTRLLVL.

In its sample, this clonotype was seen a few times. The chain uses TRBV30 and TRBJ2-7; perhaps TRBD2 as D (5 bases). The CDR3 loop spans 15 amino acids. Germline assignment: CDR1 GTSNPN and CDR2 SVGIG (reference sequence). V lost 6 bases and J 0 bases, leaving 18 bases between the germline ends. The CDR3 loop reads CACHPRSGSSYEQYF. CDR3 nucleotides: TGTGCCTGCCACCCTAGAAGCGGAAGCTCCTACGAGCAGTACTTC.

This clonotype was seen a handful of times. The CDR3 sequence is CASSLRDSLFTDTQYF. The DNA of the CDR3 is TGCGCCAGCAGCTTGAGGGACAGTCTATTCACAGATACGCAGTATTTT. The V gene is TRBV5-1, the J gene TRBJ2-3; 7 nucleotides align to TRBD1. The germline V gene encodes CDR1 SGHRS and CDR2 YFSETQ. CDR3 length equals 16 residues. Germline trimming cut 1 base from V and 2 bases from J; bases unmatched to any gene: 7.

The chain couples TRBV19 to TRBJ2-3; 9 bases agree with TRBD2. V lost 6 bases to trimming and J lost 6 bases; unmatched junction nucleotides: 13. Germline-derived CDR1 and CDR2 are LNHDA and SQIVND (reference sequence). The CDR3 has 16 residues. DNA of the CDR3: TGTGCCAGTAGCCCTAGCGGGCGGGAGGGAGCGGATACGCAGTATTTT. It encodes CASSPSGREGADTQYF. Drawing the rest from reference TRBV19 and TRBJ2-3, the complete variable domain is DGGITQSPKYLFRKEGQNVTLSCEQNLNHDAMYWYRQDPGQGLRLIYYSQIVNDFQKGDIAEGYSVSREKKESFPLTVTSAQKNPTAFYLCASSPSGREGADTQYFGPGTRLTVL.

This clonotype came up many times. The chain recombines TRBV2 with TRBJ1-1; 8 bases agree with TRBD1. CDR1 and CDR2 (germline): SNHLY, FYNNEI. CDR3 size: 11 residues. In DNA, the CDR3 is TGTGTGGACAGGGCGGACACTGAAGCTTTCTTT. Encoded protein: CVDRADTEAFF.

The chain links TRBV30 to TRBJ2-1; 10 nucleotides align to TRBD2. With the DNA end fitting TRBJ2-3 better, the J assignment may be wrong. Germline V gives CDR1 GTSNPN, CDR2 SVGIG (reference sequence). The CDR3 has 14 amino acids. The CDR3 spells CAWRSGRAGDTQYF. DNA for the CDR3: TGTGCCTGGAGAAGCGGGAGGGCAGGAGATACGCAGTATTTT.

The gene calls are TRBV5-1 and TRBJ2-7; TRBD2 matches 9 bases. Germline V gene lookup returns CDR1 SGHRS and CDR2 YFSETQ. V shed 2 bases, J shed 2 bases, and the junction held 5 bases outside the gene matches. The CDR3 totals 15 residues. The CDR3, as DNA: TGCGCCAGCAGCTTCCGGACTAGCGAGACCTACGAGCAGTACTTC. Protein sequence: CASSFRTSETYEQYF.

This clonotype was found a few times. The rearrangement links TRBV24-1 to TRBJ2-1, with D perhaps matching TRBD2 (6 bases). The V end was cut by 5 bases, the J end by 7 bases, with 11 bases between. From germline, CDR1 is KGHDR and CDR2 SFDVKD. CDR3 size: 13 residues. CDR3 DNA sequence: TGTGCCACCAGTGGGGCAGGGAGGAATGAGCAGTTCTTC. Translated: CATSGAGRNEQFF.

A word on this clonotype: A much larger clonotype is one base distant, so this may be a read error. The genes are TRBV30 and TRBJ1-2; D is undetermined. The CDR3 contains 11 residues. Germline V lookup: CDR1 GTSNPN, CDR2 SVGIG (reference sequence). The CDR3 bases are TGTCCCTGGAGTTCAGGACTTGGCTACACCTTC. Translated: CPWSSGLGYTF.

This clonotype was picked up a small number of times. One junction end does not reproduce the germline sequence, and a read error may be involved. V usage is TRBV7-3 and J usage is TRBJ2-5; weak D call: TRBD1 (5 bases). This CDR3 contains 14 residues. Germline V lookup: CDR1 SGHTA, CDR2 FQGTGA. The CDR3 DNA reads TGCGCCAGCAGCCAAGGGGCTAGATCCGAGACCCAGTACTTC. Amino acid sequence: CASSQGARSETQYF.

In its sample, this clonotype was seen a few times. J is TRBJ2-1 and V is TRBV30, with 7 bases identical to TRBD2. Germline lookup yields CDR1 GTSNPN and CDR2 SVGIG (reference sequence). CDR3 size: 15 residues. V dropped 5 bases and J dropped 0; count of bases not matched to a gene: 7. The CDR3 sequence: CAWASSGSSYNEQFF. The CDR3 nucleotides read TGTGCCTGGGCCTCTAGCGGAAGCTCCTACAATGAGCAGTTCTTC.

This clonotype turned up a few times. The genes are TRBV2 and TRBJ1-5; maybe TRBD1 (6 bases). V lost 2 bases and J lost 6, with 14 bases in between. Germline V CDR1 and CDR2: SNHLY, FYNNEI. This CDR3 is built from 15 residues. The CDR3 DNA follows: TGTGCCAGCAGTGAATTAGGGGCAGGGGTTCAGCCCCAGCATTTT. This gives the protein CASSELGAGVQPQHF.

The chain carries TRBV6-2 or TRBV6-3 and TRBJ2-3; perhaps TRBD1 as D (5 bases). This CDR3 region has 14 residues. Germline CDR1 and CDR2: MNHEY and SVGEGT. V lost 11 bases and J lost 0, with 15 bases in between. Written as DNA, the CDR3 is TGTGCCCCGGACATTCGCCTAAGCACAGATACGCAGTATTTT. Translating gives CAPDIRLSTDTQYF.

This clonotype was picked up a small number of times. The rearrangement links TRBV19 to TRBJ2-1; maybe TRBD2 (5 bases). Germline V gene sequence: CDR1 LNHDA, CDR2 SQIVND (reference sequence). V was trimmed by 1 base and J by 3 bases, leaving 10 bases between them. The CDR3 is made up of 15 amino acids. The CDR3 DNA reads as TGTGCCAGTAGTATAGGGGTAGCGCGCTACAATGAGCAGTTCTTC. This codes for CASSIGVARYNEQFF.

Of note for this clonotype: An end of the junction does not agree with germline; a read error may underlie this. This chain links TRBV7-2 with TRBJ2-1; D is perhaps TRBD1 (6 bases). The CDR3 covers 13 residues. Germline CDR1 and CDR2: SGHTA and FQGNSA. CDR3 region: CASSLRTGQFSWF. DNA for the CDR3: TGTGCCAGCAGCTTAAGGACTGGACAGTTCAGTTGGTTC. Complete variable domain (other parts from reference TRBV7-2 and TRBJ2-1): GAGVSQSPSNKVTEKGKDVELRCDPISGHTALYWYRQSLGQGLEFLIYFQGNSAPDKSGLPSDRFSAERTGGSVSTLTIQRTQQEDSAVYLCASSLRTGQFSWFGPGTRLTVL.

In its sample, this clonotype was seen a few times. V gene TRBV3-1 combines with J gene TRBJ1-5, with D tentatively TRBD1 (5 bases). The CDR3 sequence is 17 residues long. Germline V gene sequence: CDR1 LGHDT, CDR2 YNNKEL (reference sequence). Trimming pared 0 bases from V and 4 bases from J, leaving 16 bases between. The chain's CDR3 is CASSQDSGNGGNQPQHF. The CDR3 nucleotides read TGTGCCAGCAGCCAAGATTCGGGCAACGGGGGTAATCAGCCCCAGCATTTT. Supplemented by reference TRBV3-1 and TRBJ1-5, the full variable domain reads DTAVSQTPKYLVTQMGNDKSIKCEQNLGHDTMYWYKQDSKKFLKIMFSYNNKELIINETVPNRFSPKSPDKAHLNLHINSLELGDSAVYFCASSQDSGNGGNQPQHFGDGTRLSIL.

In its sample, this clonotype was seen once. Just one base apart from a much larger clone, this may be a read error. The V call is TRBV20-1, the J call TRBJ1-1; tentative D call: TRBD1 (6 bases). Per germline, CDR1 DFQATT and CDR2 SNEGSKA (reference sequence). The CDR3 runs to 13 residues. In DNA, the CDR3 is TGCAGTGCTAGAGATGGGGGCAACACTGAAGCTTCCTTT. Translated: CSARDGGNTEASF.

The V call is TRBV18, the J call TRBJ1-2; possible D gene TRBD1, 6 bases. The CDR3 has 16 amino acids. V was clipped by 2 bases and J by 4 bases, with 17 bases between them. In germline, CDR1 is KGHSH, CDR2 LQKENI. The DNA for the CDR3 is TGTGCCAGCTCACCAGTGGTGACGCAGGGGAGCTATGGCTACACCTTC. It specifies CASSPVVTQGSYGYTF. The full variable domain, with the rest looked up from reference TRBV18 and TRBJ1-2, is NAGVMQNPRHLVRRRGQEARLRCSPMKGHSHVYWYRQLPEEGLKFMVYLQKENIIDESGMPKERFSAEFPKEGPSILRIQQVVRGDSAAYFCASSPVVTQGSYGYTFGSGTRLTVV.

The table lists this clonotype with many counts. The J gene is TRBJ1-5, the V gene TRBV12-3 or TRBV12-4; a weak D match, TRBD1 (6 bases). This CDR3 is built from 14 residues. V lost 5 bases and J 9 bases, leaving 17 bases between the germline ends. Here the CDR3 DNA reads TGTGCCAGCAGTCCGGACAGCCCATTAGGGCCCCAGCATTTT. Translating gives CASSPDSPLGPQHF.

This clonotype has a single count. V usage is TRBV29-1 and J usage is TRBJ2-2; no definite D call. The germline V gene has CDR1 SQVTM and CDR2 ANQGSEA. The CDR3 is made up of 13 amino acids. Trimming removed 1 base at V and 4 bases at J, with 7 bases between. The CDR3 protein is CSVEGVSTGELFF. The CDR3 DNA sequence: TGCAGCGTTGAAGGGGTTAGCACCGGGGAGCTGTTTTTT.